The 15 T cell receptor beta chains reported below all come from one sample, sequenced in a study of CXCR3-negative and CXCR3-positive naive CD8 T cells. Researchers prepared the TRB cDNA libraries using 5' RACE with UMI labels. TCRdb re-called the 5' RACE reads, yielding one record per CDR3 amino acid sequence without DNA. This sample's table has approximately 38,000 distinct CDR3 sequences. The sequenced sample consisted of memory CD8+ T cells from blood. The receptors originated from a human donor in good health. Some clones in this sample may be carry-over from other donors' samples.

This rearrangement joins TRBV27 to TRBJ1-5; the TCRdb call, TRBD1, lacks DNA for checking. The CDR3 totals 15 residues. CDR1 MNHEY and CDR2 SMNVEV come from the germline V gene (reference sequence). CDR3 sequence: CASRPPGASNQPQHF.

The V and J genes are TRBV28 and TRBJ2-2. The CDR3 extends over 13 amino acids. Germline V CDR1 and CDR2: MDHEN, SYDVKM. The CDR3 here is CANSLLDGGELFF.

The chain employs TRBV29-1 and TRBJ2-5; TCRdb's D call of TRBD1 is untestable without DNA. The CDR3 spans 18 residues. Germline CDR1 and CDR2: SQVTM and ANQGSEA. The chain's CDR3 is CSVEASFADTGRQETQYF.

The rearrangement joins TRBV27 to TRBJ2-1; the TRBD1 assignment by TCRdb is unverifiable without DNA. Germline CDR1 is MNHEY and CDR2 is SMNVEV (reference sequence). This CDR3 spans 17 amino acids. CDR3 protein: CASSFGRGPSSYNEQFF.

The gene calls are TRBV28 and TRBJ2-3; TCRdb selects TRBD1, and the lack of DNA leaves this call unchecked. This CDR3 is built from 15 residues. Germline V gives CDR1 MDHEN, CDR2 SYDVKM. The CDR3 sequence: CASSLRTGYTDTQYF.

The CDR3 loop is CSARDLGPQGNEQYF. V and J are TRBV20-1 and TRBJ2-7; TCRdb proposes TRBD2, but this gene call is untestable without DNA. This CDR3 has 15 amino acids. Germline CDR1 reads DFQATT; CDR2 reads SNEGSKA (reference sequence).

The chain links TRBV28 to TRBJ1-1. Germline loops: CDR1 MDHEN, CDR2 SYDVKM. The CDR3 has 15 residues. The CDR3 loop reads CASRIQRTKNTEAFF.

The V and J genes are TRBV6-5 and TRBJ1-1. The CDR3 extends over 14 amino acids. CDR1 is MNHEY and CDR2 is SVGAGI in the germline V gene. CDR3 residues: CASSPASANTEAFF.

The chain links TRBV7-2 to TRBJ2-5; TCRdb outputs TRBD1, but without DNA this stays unchecked. Germline CDR1 SGHTA, CDR2 FQGNSA. CDR3 size: 18 residues. CDR3 in amino acids: CASSSDNGRMGPQETQYF.

The chain carries TRBV12-3 or TRBV12-4 and TRBJ2-1; the TCRdb D gene call, TRBD1, has no DNA to confirm it. The CDR3 sequence is 12 residues long. The CDR3 sequence is CATREPGDEQFF.

The chain has TRBV7-9 and TRBJ2-1; there is no DNA to check the TCRdb D call of TRBD2. CDR1 is SEHNR, CDR2 FQNEAQ, per germline (reference sequence). The CDR3 runs to 17 residues. CDR3 residues: CASRPGWDSGGYNEQFF.

CDR3 in amino acids: CASSLGFGGTDTQYF. This chain connects TRBV12-3 or TRBV12-4 to TRBJ2-3. The CDR3 contains 15 residues.

The rearrangement uses TRBV5-1 and TRBJ1-2. Germline V gives CDR1 SGHRS, CDR2 YFSETQ. CDR3 length: 13 amino acids. The CDR3 is CASSLATEDGYTF.

The chain is built from TRBV7-2 and TRBJ1-3. The CDR3 is 13 amino acids. Germline CDR1 SGHTA, CDR2 FQGNSA. The CDR3 spells CASSLPSGNTIYF.

This rearrangement joins TRBV7-9 to TRBJ2-3; TCRdb reports TRBD1, a call that lacks DNA to check it against. The CDR3 contains 13 residues. The germline CDR1 and CDR2 sequences are SEHNR and FQNEAQ (reference sequence). CDR3: CASSAPGSDTQYF.